A single sample is the source of the 25 T cell receptor beta chains below, sequenced in a study of cytomegalovirus exposure and HLA in healthy donors (dated by TCRdb to 2017 to 2019). The library relied on the immunoSEQ multiplex PCR assay. For the multiplex PCR, a mixture combining 60 forward primers for TCR Vbeta segments and 13 reverse primers for TCR Jbeta segments was used. TCRdb retrieved this table from immuneACCESS and kept in-frame rearrangements only. Not all clones are present; in checked studies, unresolved V genes account for under half, and no reason is known for the remainder. In this sample the table shows some 150,000 clones, around 62% of which occur a single time. 2.5% to 3% of the sample is in the top ten clones. Sequencing used PBMCs. These receptors were taken from a man aged 35-49 years in good health and CMV-seronegative.

With respect to this clone: At one of its ends the junction is not consistent with the germline gene, which may arise from a read error. This chain connects TRBV7-9 to TRBJ2-7, with D possibly being TRBD1 (7 bases). In germline, CDR1 is SEHNR, CDR2 FQNEAQ (reference sequence). The CDR3 consists of 16 residues. The CDR3 loop is CSSSSTRGAGSYEQYF. In DNA, the CDR3 is TGTTCCAGCAGCTCAACCAGGGGGGCGGGCTCCTACGAGCAGTACTTC.

The chain couples TRBV10-3 to TRBJ1-3, with D unclear. The CDR3 sequence is 15 residues long. Germline CDR1 is ENHRY and CDR2 is SYGVKD. Trimming pared 6 bases from V and 3 bases from J, leaving 15 bases between. The CDR3 loop reads CAIRQNPEGGNTIYF. DNA of the CDR3: TGTGCCATCAGACAAAACCCAGAGGGTGGAAACACCATATATTTT.

There are a few counts of this clone. The chain carries TRBV4-1 and TRBJ1-3, with D tentatively TRBD1 (6 bases). Between the trimmed V and J ends, which lost 3 bases and 4 bases, there was a span of 10 bases. The CDR3 totals 14 residues. CDR1 and CDR2 (germline): MGHRA, YSYEKL. CDR3 DNA: TGCGCCAGCAGCCACGCAGGGGTCGGAAACACCATATATTTT. Residues: CASSHAGVGNTIYF.

Points on this clone: This is likely a read error, given that the CDR3 carries no conserved phenylalanine or tryptophan at its end. The chain carries TRBV5-6 and TRBJ2-7; 9 nucleotides match TRBD1. Germline V gives CDR1 SGHDT, CDR2 YYEEEE. The CDR3 contains 15 residues. V gave up 2 bases and J gave up 6 bases; unmatched junction bases: 9. This CDR3 reads CASSLQPGQGVEQYI. CDR3 in DNA: TGTGCCAGCAGCTTACAACCGGGACAGGGAGTCGAGCAGTACATC.

Comments on this clone: The sample has other DNA sequences that encode this CDR3 too. CDR3 bases: TGTGCCAGTAGTATCGGGACAGCGGGAAACACCATATATTTT. The encoded protein is CASSIGTAGNTIYF. The chain carries TRBV19 and TRBJ1-3; TRBD1 matches at 7 bases. After removal of 3 bases from V and 4 bases from J, the junction contained 3 bases not matched to a gene. Germline V lookup: CDR1 LNHDA, CDR2 SQIVND (reference sequence). The CDR3 runs to 14 residues. Full variable domain (rest looked up from reference TRBV19 and TRBJ1-3): DGGITQSPKYLFRKEGQNVTLSCEQNLNHDAMYWYRQDPGQGLRLIYYSQIVNDFQKGDIAEGYSVSREKKESFPLTVTSAQKNPTAFYLCASSIGTAGNTIYFGEGSWLTVV.

The chain has TRBV7-2 and TRBJ1-1; 7 nucleotides agree with TRBD1. This CDR3 is 14 amino acids long. Germline V gene lookup returns CDR1 SGHTA and CDR2 FQGNSA. V gave up 0 bases and J gave up 3 bases; unmatched junction bases: 1. CDR3 coding DNA: TGTGCCAGCAGCTTAGCAGACAGGGACACTGAAGCTTTCTTT. Protein sequence: CASSLADRDTEAFF. Using reference TRBV7-2 and TRBJ1-1 for the parts outside the CDR3, the full variable domain is GAGVSQSPSNKVTEKGKDVELRCDPISGHTALYWYRQSLGQGLEFLIYFQGNSAPDKSGLPSDRFSAERTGGSVSTLTIQRTQQEDSAVYLCASSLADRDTEAFFGQGTRLTVV.

This clone was seen only once. The chain combines TRBV15 with TRBJ2-3, with TRBD2 matching over 15 bases. Germline CDR1 and CDR2: LNHNV and YYDKDF (reference sequence). CDR3 length equals 16 residues. With 5 bases clipped from V and 3 bases from J, the junction kept 3 bases outside the gene matches. The CDR3 DNA is TGTGCCACCAGCGAGGGACTAGCGGGAGGTACAGATACGCAGTATTTT. It yields the protein CATSEGLAGGTDTQYF. Filled out from reference TRBV15 and TRBJ2-3, the complete variable domain reads DAMVIQNPRYQVTQFGKPVTLSCSQTLNHNVMYWYQQKSSQAPKLLFHYYDKDFNNEADTPDNFQSRRPNTSFCFLDIRSPGLGDTAMYLCATSEGLAGGTDTQYFGPGTRLTVL.

This chain links TRBV23-1 with TRBJ1-4; D unresolved. TRBV23-1 belongs to the ORF category, with a function that is uncertain. Trimming cost V 4 bases and J 10 bases, with 13 bases left between them. The CDR3 has 13 amino acids. CDR3 in DNA: TGCGCCAGCAGTCTAACTACACCTGGAAAACTGTTTTTT. It specifies CASSLTTPGKLFF.

The DNA of the CDR3 is TGTGCCAGTAGTTCGACCTCAAGCGGGCGGCCCTACAATGAGCAGTTCTTC. Amino acids: CASSSTSSGRPYNEQFF. This sequence joins TRBV19 and TRBJ2-1; TRBD2 might be the D (6 bases). CDR1 and CDR2 from the germline V gene are LNHDA and SQIVND (reference sequence). V lost 5 bases and J lost 2, with 19 bases in between. The CDR3 has 17 amino acids. Full variable domain (remainder filled in from reference TRBV19 and TRBJ2-1): DGGITQSPKYLFRKEGQNVTLSCEQNLNHDAMYWYRQDPGQGLRLIYYSQIVNDFQKGDIAEGYSVSREKKESFPLTVTSAQKNPTAFYLCASSSTSSGRPYNEQFFGPGTRLTVL.

The chain has TRBV6-6 and TRBJ1-5; D remains unclear. The CDR3 is made up of 11 amino acids. Germline V gene lookup returns CDR1 MNHNY and CDR2 SVGAGI (reference sequence). V was trimmed by 7 bases and J by 3 bases, leaving 4 bases between them. The CDR3 spells CASTNNQPQHF. CDR3 in DNA: TGTGCCAGCACCAACAATCAGCCCCAGCATTTT.

The chain carries TRBV7-2 and TRBJ1-5; D gene unclear. CDR3 length equals 14 residues. CDR1 is SGHTA and CDR2 is FQGNSA in the germline V gene. The ends were cut back, 4 bases at V and 4 bases at J, with 11 bases in the middle. CDR3 loop: CASSSLGENQPQHF. The CDR3, as DNA: TGTGCCAGCAGCTCCCTCGGAGAAAATCAGCCCCAGCATTTT.

The chain combines TRBV30 with TRBJ2-5; D not certain. Germline V lookup: CDR1 GTSNPN, CDR2 SVGIG (reference sequence). The CDR3 has 11 residues. V was shortened by 0 bases and J by 5 bases, with 4 bases between the two germline ends. The DNA for the CDR3 is TGTGCCTGGAGTGTACTGGAGACCCAGTACTTC. It encodes CAWSVLETQYF.

The chain employs TRBV27 and TRBJ2-1, with a possible D match to TRBD1 (5 bases). The CDR3 sequence is 15 residues long. V lost 4 bases and J 7 bases, leaving 17 bases between the germline ends. Germline CDR1 MNHEY, CDR2 SMNVEV (reference sequence). The DNA of the CDR3 is TGTGCCAGCAGTTCGCGTTTAACCCCAGGGAATGAGCAGTTCTTC. This encodes CASSSRLTPGNEQFF.

The chain employs TRBV30 and TRBJ1-6; D remains unclear. The CDR3 covers 12 residues. Trimming cost V 7 bases and J 8 bases, with 12 bases left between them. The germline gives CDR1 GTSNPN, CDR2 SVGIG (reference sequence). CDR3 amino acids: CASSREHSPLHF. In DNA, the CDR3 is TGTGCCTCGAGCCGTGAGCATTCACCCCTCCACTTT.

There are a few counts of this clone. The chain carries TRBV9 and TRBJ2-3; D is unclear. In germline, CDR1 is SGDLS, CDR2 YYNGEE. The CDR3 consists of 12 residues. The V end was cut by 2 bases, the J end by 1 base, with 2 bases between. Here the CDR3 reads CASSVGTDTQYF. Written as DNA, the CDR3 is TGTGCCAGCAGCGTCGGCACAGATACGCAGTATTTT.

This clone came up a few times. The J gene is TRBJ2-1, the V gene TRBV27, with a tentative D call TRBD1 (7 bases). Per the germline V gene, CDR1 is MNHEY and CDR2 is SMNVEV (reference sequence). Trimming removed 3 bases from V and 6 bases from J, with 12 bases in between. The CDR3 length is 14 residues. CDR3 loop: CASSFRGTANEQFF. As DNA, the CDR3 is TGTGCCAGCAGTTTCCGGGGGACAGCCAATGAGCAGTTCTTC.

The chain has TRBV7-8 and TRBJ1-1, with D hard to call. The CDR3 contains 15 residues. The germline gives CDR1 SGHVS, CDR2 FQNEAQ. Trimming cost V 1 base and J 0 bases, with 9 bases left between them. CDR3 in amino acids: CASSLGGFMNTEAFF. In nucleotides, the CDR3 is TGTGCCAGCAGCTTAGGAGGGTTTATGAACACTGAAGCTTTCTTT.

The chain carries TRBV10-3 and TRBJ1-2, with TRBD1 as a possible D gene (5 bases). CDR3 length: 15 residues. Trimming cost V 0 bases and J 5 bases, with 13 bases left between them. The germline V gene encodes CDR1 ENHRY and CDR2 SYGVKD. CDR3: CAISESPGVTYGYTF. The CDR3 bases are TGTGCCATCAGTGAGTCTCCGGGGGTTACATATGGCTACACCTTC.

The genes are TRBV27 and TRBJ2-5; maybe TRBD1 (5 bases). Trimming shortened V by 8 bases and J by 1 base, and 11 bases separated the two germline ends. Per the germline V gene, CDR1 is MNHEY and CDR2 is SMNVEV (reference sequence). The CDR3 sequence is 13 residues long. The CDR3 loop is CASLGAGQETQYF. The CDR3 DNA is TGTGCCAGCTTAGGGGCAGGCCAAGAGACCCAGTACTTC.

V is TRBV5-6 and J is TRBJ2-7, with 9 nucleotides matching TRBD2. The CDR3 sequence is 16 residues long. With V trimmed by 2 bases and J by 4 bases, 10 bases remained unmatched. The V gene's germline CDR1 is SGHDT and CDR2 YYEEEE. The CDR3 region has the DNA TGTGCCAGCAGCTTCCCACTGCGGGGGGGCCGGTACGAGCAGTACTTC. This encodes CASSFPLRGGRYEQYF.

A few counts support this clone. The rearrangement uses TRBV6-6 and TRBJ2-7; no clear D. The CDR3 extends over 11 amino acids. Deletions cut 6 bases from V and 2 bases from J, with 5 bases between. CDR1 is MNHNY and CDR2 is SVGAGI in the germline V gene (reference sequence). The CDR3 sequence: CASSATYEQYF. DNA for the CDR3: TGTGCCAGCAGCGCGACCTACGAGCAGTACTTC.

This clone is a singleton in its sample. Other DNA sequences from this sample encode an identical CDR3 as well. The J gene is TRBJ1-1, the V gene TRBV9; the D gene is possibly TRBD1 (5 bases). Trimming took 4 bases from V and 5 from J, leaving 15 bases between them. This CDR3 comprises 14 residues. Germline loops: CDR1 SGDLS, CDR2 YYNGEE. DNA for the CDR3: TGTGCCAGCAGCCCGGGAGGGGCTTGGACTGAAGCTTTCTTT. It encodes CASSPGGAWTEAFF. Supplemented by reference TRBV9 and TRBJ1-1, the full variable domain reads DSGVTQTPKHLITATGQRVTLRCSPRSGDLSVYWYQQSLDQGLQFLIQYYNGEERAKGNILERFSAQQFPDLHSELNLSSLELGDSALYFCASSPGGAWTEAFFGQGTRLTVV.

For the CDR3, the DNA is TGTGCCACCAGTAACGGACAGGCCCTATCCTACGAGCAGTACTTC. Translating it yields CATSNGQALSYEQYF. This rearrangement joins TRBV15 to TRBJ2-7; TRBD1 matches 7 bases. V was clipped by 6 bases and J by 1 base; unmatched bases: 9. The CDR3 consists of 15 residues. CDR1 is LNHNV, CDR2 YYDKDF, per germline (reference sequence).

The chain joins TRBV2 to TRBJ2-5, with TRBD1 matching over 9 bases. Germline V gene sequence: CDR1 SNHLY, CDR2 FYNNEI. V lost 7 bases, J lost 5 bases, and 11 bases stayed unmatched. CDR3 size: 15 residues. The CDR3 nucleotides are TGTGCCAGCACCCCCGCCGGGACAGGGTGGGAGACCCAGTACTTC. Residues: CASTPAGTGWETQYF.

This clone has just one count. The chain uses TRBV5-4 and TRBJ2-2; TRBD2 agrees at 8 bases. V gave up 4 bases and J gave up 4 bases; unmatched junction bases: 12. CDR1 is SGHNT, CDR2 YYREEE, per germline (reference sequence). The CDR3 consists of 17 residues. The CDR3 DNA follows: TGTGCCAGCAGCGTCGGTGGCGTAGCGGGGTCCACCGGGGAGCTGTTTTTT. Translated: CASSVGGVAGSTGELFF. Full variable domain (rest looked up from reference TRBV5-4 and TRBJ2-2): ETGVTQSPTHLIKTRGQQVTLRCSSQSGHNTVSWYQQALGQGPQFIFQYYREEENGRGNFPPRFSGLQFPNYSSELNVNALELDDSALYLCASSVGGVAGSTGELFFGEGSRLTVL.